This T cell receptor beta chain is from a study of shared clonotypes between healthy human individuals. J lost 7 bases, V lost 4 bases, and 5 bases had no gene match. The CDR3 has 14 amino acids. Germline V CDR1 and CDR2: SGHNT, YYREEE (reference sequence). Study-wide findings and caveats: The sharing of 4% to 5.5% of naive CD4 clonotypes was seen across a few donors. The study sampled only blood, and tissue repertoires likely differ.

Assay execution took place at the deep level. Sorted-subset replicate PCR reactions contained roughly 200 ng DNA, corresponding to some 28,000 T cell genomes. The repertoire was sequenced with immunoSEQ multiplex PCR; TCRdb's copy has only in-frame clones and lacks some. The sample has approximately 1,500,000 clones; approximately 98% are singletons. To note about this clone: Its antigen is undetermined.

The specimen was naive CD4+ T cells sorted from blood. Subset defined: CD45RA+ positively selected. The chain links TRBV5-4 to TRBJ2-1, with 10 bases matching TRBD1. The source is a man younger than 45 in good health. The CDR3 region has the DNA TGTGCCAGCAGCGCGGGACAGGGGCGGAATGAGCAGTTCTTC. Residues: CASSAGQGRNEQFF.